This T cell receptor beta chain was sequenced during a study of shared clonotypes between healthy human individuals. Study in general: Three plates each covered CD4 naive and memory; CD8 naive two, CD8 memory one. Study results and caveats: Represented diversity (both genetic and exposure-history) was limited by the small number of donors.

A remark on this clone: Antigen unknown.

CD45RO-negative, CCR7-positively selected cells formed the naive CD8 fraction, excluding terminally differentiated effector memory CD45RA+ cells. In the original workflow: From ImmunoSEQ came sequences covering only the junction and carrying no quality scores, so filtering differed. TCRdb keeps only in-frame clones here, not all; method: immunoSEQ multiplex PCR. Clonal size and the V and J genes are those of that table, whereas D and trimming came from the DNA. This table holds fewer than 850,000 clones, around 96% found once. This sequence was found in a man aged 25 to 40 in good health. Sequencing was done on a sample of naive CD8+ T cells sorted from blood.

In nucleotides, the CDR3 is TGTGCCTACGACGGAGGAGGGAGGAATGAGCAGTTCTTC. It is translated as CAYDGGGRNEQFF. The V and J genes are TRBV5-4 and TRBJ2-1, with a possible D match to TRBD2 (6 bases). The CDR3 runs 13 residues. The germline gives CDR1 SGHNT, CDR2 YYREEE (reference sequence). The V end was cut by 10 bases, the J end by 7 bases, with 18 bases between.